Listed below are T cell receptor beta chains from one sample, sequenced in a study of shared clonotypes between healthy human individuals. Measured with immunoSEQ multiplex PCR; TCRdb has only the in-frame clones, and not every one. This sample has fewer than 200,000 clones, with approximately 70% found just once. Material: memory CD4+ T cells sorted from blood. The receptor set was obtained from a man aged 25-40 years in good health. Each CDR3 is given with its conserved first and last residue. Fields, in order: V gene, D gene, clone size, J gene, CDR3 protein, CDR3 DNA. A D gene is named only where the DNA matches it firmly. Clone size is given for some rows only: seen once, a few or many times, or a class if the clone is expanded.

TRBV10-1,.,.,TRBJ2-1,CASSEMGATSYNEQFF,TGCGCCAGCAGTGAAATGGGGGCGACCTCCTACAATGAGCAGTTCTTC
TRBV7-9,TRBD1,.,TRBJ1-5,CASSWDRGQPQHF,TGTGCCAGCAGCTGGGACAGGGGTCAGCCCCAGCATTTT
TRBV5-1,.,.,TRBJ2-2,CASSLRTDTGELFF,TGCGCCAGCAGCCTACGGACTGACACCGGGGAGCTGTTTTTT
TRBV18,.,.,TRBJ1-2,CASSGPHGYTF,TGTGCCAGCTCAGGGCCCCATGGCTACACCTTC
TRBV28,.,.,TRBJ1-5,CASRNKGSTFGYPESQPQHF,TGTGCCAGCAGAAACAAGGGATCGACATTTGGTTATCCCGAAAGTCAGCCCCAGCATTTT
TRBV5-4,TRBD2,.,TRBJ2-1,CASSLRSLAGWNEQFF,TGTGCCAGCAGCTTGCGATCACTAGCGGGATGGAATGAGCAGTTCTTC
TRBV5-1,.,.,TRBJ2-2,CASSLAPFANTGELFF,TGCGCCAGCAGCTTGGCACCTTTCGCGAACACCGGGGAGCTGTTTTTT
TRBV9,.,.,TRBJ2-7,CASSPPGALREQYF,TGTGCCAGCAGCCCTCCAGGGGCCCTTCGCGAGCAGTACTTC
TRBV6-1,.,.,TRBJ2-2,CASSVSPGQNTGELFF,TGTGCCAGCAGTGTCTCACCGGGACAGAACACCGGGGAGCTGTTTTTT
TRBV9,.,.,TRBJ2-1,CASSVDQGSFNEQFF,TGTGCCAGCAGCGTAGATCAGGGGTCCTTCAATGAGCAGTTCTTC
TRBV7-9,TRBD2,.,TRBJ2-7,CASSSEGGGEQYF,TGTGCCAGCAGCTCTGAAGGCGGGGGCGAGCAGTACTTC
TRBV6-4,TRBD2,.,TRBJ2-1,CASSVGTSGSYEQFF,TGTGCCAGCAGTGTCGGGACTAGCGGGAGTTATGAGCAGTTCTTC
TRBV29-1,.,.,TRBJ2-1,CSGNRDYNEQFF,TGCAGCGGAAACAGGGATTACAATGAGCAGTTCTTC
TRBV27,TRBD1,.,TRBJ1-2,CASKQGALNYGYTF,TGTGCCAGCAAACAGGGGGCGTTAAACTATGGCTACACCTTC
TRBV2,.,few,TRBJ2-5,CASSQLTRLAETQYF,TGTGCCAGCAGCCAACTCACTAGGCTAGCAGAGACCCAGTACTTC
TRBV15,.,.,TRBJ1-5,CATSRGSLAIQPQHF,TGTGCCACCAGCAGAGGTTCCCTGGCTATTCAGCCCCAGCATTTT
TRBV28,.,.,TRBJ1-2,CASSFVVGGDYGYTF,TGTGCCAGCAGTTTTGTGGTGGGGGGTGACTATGGCTACACCTTC
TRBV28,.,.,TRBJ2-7,CASISPERYEQYF,TGTGCCAGCATTTCACCCGAACGCTACGAGCAGTACTTC
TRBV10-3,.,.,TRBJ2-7,CAIKASGPSYEQYF,TGTGCCATCAAAGCTTCGGGACCCTCCTACGAGCAGTACTTC
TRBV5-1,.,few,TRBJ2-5,CASSPGHPGETQYF,TGCGCCAGCAGCCCGGGACATCCGGGAGAGACCCAGTACTTC
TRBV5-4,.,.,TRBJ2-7,CASSQDRDYEQYF,TGTGCCAGCAGCCAGGACAGAGACTACGAGCAGTACTTC
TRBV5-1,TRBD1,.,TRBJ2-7,CASSKTTGTYEQYF,TGCGCCAGCAGCAAAACGACAGGGACCTACGAGCAGTACTTC
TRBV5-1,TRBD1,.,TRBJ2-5,CASSFGDRGRETQYF,TGCGCCAGCAGCTTTGGGGACAGGGGTCGAGAGACCCAGTACTTC
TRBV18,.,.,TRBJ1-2,CASASRDNYGYTF,TGTGCCAGTGCAAGTCGGGACAACTATGGCTACACCTTC
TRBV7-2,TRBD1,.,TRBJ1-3,CASSLERDRGSGNTIYF,TGTGCCAGCAGCTTAGAGCGGGACAGGGGCTCTGGAAACACCATATATTTT
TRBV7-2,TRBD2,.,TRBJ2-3,CASSLSGYRADTQYF,TGTGCCAGCAGCCTTAGCGGGTATCGCGCAGATACGCAGTATTTT
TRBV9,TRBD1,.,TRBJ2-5,CASSVVTGLQETQYF,TGTGCCAGCAGCGTCGTGACAGGGCTACAAGAGACCCAGTACTTC
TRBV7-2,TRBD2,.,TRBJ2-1,CASRPTSGRANEQFF,TGTGCCAGCAGACCTACTAGCGGGAGGGCCAATGAGCAGTTCTTC
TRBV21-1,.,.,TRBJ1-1,CASSTRLGTGEMNTEAFF,TGTGCCAGCAGCACGCGCCTTGGGACAGGAGAAATGAACACTGAAGCTTTCTTT
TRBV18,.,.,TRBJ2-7,CASSPDLVSLAYEQYF,TGTGCCAGCTCACCCGATCTTGTGAGCTTAGCCTACGAGCAGTACTTC
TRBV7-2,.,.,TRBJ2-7,CASSLGTGTHYEQYF,TGTGCCAGCAGCTTAGGGACCGGGACACACTACGAGCAGTACTTC
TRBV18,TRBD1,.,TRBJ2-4,CASSPPGQDRNIQYF,TGTGCCAGCTCACCCCCCGGACAGGACCGAAACATTCAGTACTTC
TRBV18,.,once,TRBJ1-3,CASSPGGAGNTIYF,TGTGCCAGCTCCCCCGGTGGGGCTGGAAACACCATATATTTT
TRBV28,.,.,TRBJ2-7,CASSNRFGGTKQYF,TGTGCCAGCAGCAATCGTTTTGGCGGGACCAAGCAGTACTTC
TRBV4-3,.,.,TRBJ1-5,CASSQDVGARYQPQHF,TGCGCCAGCAGCCAAGATGTGGGGGCCCGATATCAGCCCCAGCATTTT